One sample yielded the 17 T cell receptor beta chains listed below, sequenced in a study of shared clonotypes between healthy human individuals (dated by TCRdb to between 2020 and 2021). Library generation was performed with the immunoSEQ multiplex PCR assay. TCRdb limited this immuneACCESS table to in-frame rearrangements with V and J called. A share of clones is missing; checked studies link under half to unresolved V genes, and the rest is unexplained. Counted in this sample were about 1,900,000 clones; over 85% of them appeared once. Around 1.2% of the sample is held by the ten biggest clonotypes. CD8 naive samples were CD45RO-negative cells positively selected for CCR7, giving a CD45RA+CCR7+ population that excluded TemRA cells. Specimen: naive CD8+ T cells sorted from blood. The cell subset or site tag for this specimen amounts to: CD45RA+CCR7+. Every receptor here comes from a man in his late teens or twenties in good health.

The chain recombines TRBV7-2 with TRBJ2-7; 14 nucleotides agree with TRBD2. V was clipped by 1 base and J by 4 bases; unmatched bases: 3. The CDR3 length is 16 residues. CDR1 and CDR2 (germline): SGHTA, FQGNSA. This CDR3 is CASSLEGLAGEYEQYF. Written as DNA, the CDR3 is TGTGCCAGCAGCTTAGAGGGACTAGCGGGAGAGTACGAGCAGTACTTC.

This sequence joins TRBV2 and TRBJ2-1; TRBD2 matches 13 bases. J lost 7 bases, V lost 6 bases, and 6 bases had no gene match. The CDR3 has 15 amino acids. CDR1 and CDR2 (germline): SNHLY, FYNNEI. The DNA for the CDR3 is TGTGCCAGCAGGGCACTAGCGGGGGGGGTAAATGAGCAGTTCTTC. Translation: CASRALAGGVNEQFF.

This chain joins TRBV2 and TRBJ2-2, with D perhaps given as TRBD1 or TRBD2 (6 bases each). V dropped 5 bases and J dropped 5 bases, with 12 bases sitting between them. The CDR3 is made up of 14 amino acids. CDR1 and CDR2 (germline): SNHLY, FYNNEI. The CDR3 DNA reads TGTGCCAGCAGTTGGGGGGCGGGAACCGGGGAGCTGTTTTTT. Protein product: CASSWGAGTGELFF.

The rearrangement links TRBV27 to TRBJ2-5; possible D gene TRBD2, 6 bases. The CDR3 length is 14 residues. The V gene lost 8 bases and the J gene lost 2 bases, with 15 bases spanning the gap. Per the germline V gene, CDR1 is MNHEY and CDR2 is SMNVEV (reference sequence). The CDR3 reads CASVGGSGQETQYF. In DNA, the CDR3 is TGTGCCAGCGTTGGGGGGTCTGGACAAGAGACCCAGTACTTC.

The rearrangement joins TRBV7-9 to TRBJ2-1; unclear D gene. CDR1 and CDR2 from the germline V gene are SEHNR and FQNEAQ (reference sequence). The CDR3 covers 16 residues. Trimming took off 5 bases at V and 10 bases at J, with 24 bases between the two ends. CDR3 protein: CASSPPSPRSLAEQFF. The DNA of the CDR3 is TGTGCCAGCAGCCCCCCTTCCCCTCGATCCCTTGCGGAGCAGTTCTTC.

This chain links TRBV7-9 with TRBJ2-5; tentatively, D is TRBD1 (6 bases). In germline, CDR1 is SEHNR, CDR2 FQNEAQ (reference sequence). This CDR3 spans 16 amino acids. Trimming stripped 5 bases from V and 1 base from J, with 17 bases between. The CDR3 loop reads CASSRQADRTQETQYF. The CDR3, as DNA: TGTGCCAGCAGCCGTCAGGCGGACAGAACCCAAGAGACCCAGTACTTC.

This chain connects TRBV4-1 to TRBJ2-6; no clear D gene. This CDR3 has 15 residues. V was trimmed by 1 base and J by 2 bases, leaving 6 bases between them. Per the germline V gene, CDR1 is MGHRA and CDR2 is YSYEKL. In nucleotides, the CDR3 is TGCGCCAGCAGCCAAGTTGGGACTGGGGCCAACGTCCTGACTTTC. This gives the protein CASSQVGTGANVLTF.

The chain employs TRBV7-8 and TRBJ2-7; 12 bases map to TRBD2. V shed 4 bases and J 0 bases; nucleotides not matched to a gene: 4. This CDR3 contains 16 residues. CDR1 is SGHVS, CDR2 FQNEAQ, per germline. The CDR3 DNA is TGTGCCAGCAGCTCAAGACTAGCGGGAGCCTCCTACGAGCAGTACTTC. Translating gives CASSSRLAGASYEQYF.

This chain connects TRBV29-1 to TRBJ2-1; D gene uncertain. V lost 4 bases and J lost 2, with 9 bases in between. This CDR3 is 13 amino acids long. Germline-derived CDR1 and CDR2 are SQVTM and ANQGSEA. The CDR3 sequence: CSVVLRTYNEQFF. The CDR3 DNA reads as TGCAGCGTTGTTCTGCGAACCTACAATGAGCAGTTCTTC.

The chain couples TRBV5-3 to TRBJ1-5; D gene unclear. TRBV5-3 has ORF status, its function being uncertain. The CDR3 extends over 12 amino acids. V gave up 10 bases and J gave up 2 bases, with 10 bases separating them. The CDR3 DNA reads TGTGCCCTCCCCGGGGGCAATCAGCCCCAGCATTTT. Its translation: CALPGGNQPQHF.

In its sample, this clone was seen a few times. The rearrangement joins TRBV27 to TRBJ1-2; 8 bases are shared with TRBD1. The CDR3 has 13 amino acids. Germline V gene lookup returns CDR1 MNHEY and CDR2 SMNVEV (reference sequence). J was trimmed by 8 bases and V by 5 bases; bases with no gene match: 7. CDR3 loop: CASSTLTGVGYTF. Written as DNA, the CDR3 is TGTGCCAGCAGTACCCTGACAGGGGTGGGCTACACCTTC.

This clone was detected only once. The same CDR3 is also encoded by other DNA sequences in this sample. V usage is TRBV27 and J usage is TRBJ1-1, with D maybe TRBD1 (6 bases). Germline-derived CDR1 and CDR2 are MNHEY and SMNVEV (reference sequence). The ends were cut back, 0 bases at V and 8 bases at J, with 13 bases in the middle. The CDR3 sequence is 14 residues long. The CDR3 loop is CASSLSRTGTEAFF. CDR3 nucleotide sequence: TGTGCCAGCAGTTTATCGAGAACCGGGACAGAAGCTTTCTTT.

The chain combines TRBV2 with TRBJ1-2; possibly TRBD1 for D (5 bases). The V end lost 0 bases, the J end lost 6 bases, and 8 bases lay between the germline ends. Per the germline V gene, CDR1 is SNHLY and CDR2 is FYNNEI. There are 13 residues in the CDR3. The CDR3 DNA reads as TGTGCCAGCAGTGAAGCTGGCAGGGATGGCTACACCTTC. It translates to CASSEAGRDGYTF.

A single count supports this clone. Distinct nucleotide sequences in the sample also encode this CDR3. V usage is TRBV28 and J usage is TRBJ1-1; D call uncertain. The CDR3 totals 13 residues. Per germline, CDR1 MDHEN and CDR2 SYDVKM. V gave up 3 bases and J gave up 4 bases, with 9 bases separating them. This CDR3 reads CASSFPGGTEAFF. The CDR3 nucleotides are TGTGCCAGCAGTTTTCCCGGCGGCACTGAAGCTTTCTTT. Using reference TRBV28 and TRBJ1-1 for the parts outside the CDR3, the full variable domain is DVKVTQSSRYLVKRTGEKVFLECVQDMDHENMFWYRQDPGLGLRLIYFSYDVKMKEKGDIPEGYSVSREKKERFSLILESASTNQTSMYLCASSFPGGTEAFFGQGTRLTVV.

J is TRBJ2-2 and V is TRBV10-2, with TRBD2 identical over 8 bases. Trimming at V came to 7 bases and at J to 9 bases, leaving 1 base not matched to a gene. Germline lookup yields CDR1 WSHSY and CDR2 SAAADI. The length of the CDR3 is 11 residues. The CDR3: CASKRERELFF. The CDR3 DNA follows: TGCGCCAGCAAGCGGGAGAGGGAGCTGTTTTTT.

The CDR3: CASSALRDFKLFF. The DNA for the CDR3 is TGTGCCAGCAGCGCCCTCCGGGACTTTAAACTGTTTTTT. V is TRBV11-2 and J is TRBJ1-4; TRBD1 is a possible D gene (5 bases). The CDR3 extends over 13 amino acids. V shed 5 bases and J shed 11 bases, with 15 bases lying between them. CDR1 SGHAT and CDR2 FQNNGV come from the germline V gene.

Note on this clone: Other DNA sequences in the sample encode the same CDR3. V gene TRBV27 combines with J gene TRBJ2-3; D gene unclear. This CDR3 has 14 residues. Germline CDR1 and CDR2: MNHEY and SMNVEV (reference sequence). With 1 base removed from V and 1 base from J, the gap between germline ends came to 6 bases. CDR3 DNA: TGTGCCAGCAGTTTATTTGGAGGCACAGATACGCAGTATTTT. Residues: CASSLFGGTDTQYF.